A single sample gave rise to the 8 T cell receptor beta chains below, sequenced in a study of human T cells and chemical hapten exposure. Described time point: pre-sensitization, week 0. Described treatment: therapeutic diphenylcyclopropenone sensitization with weekly scalp DPC. TCRdb used MiXCR to reprocess the RACE reads, holding one entry per CDR3 protein. The table records 250,000 to 300,000 distinct CDR3 sequences, 7.5% to 8% of them present only once. Here the sequenced sample was whole blood, taken in connection with sensitization to the hapten diphenylcyclopropenone (DPC). The receptor source for this set is a man younger than 35 with alopecia areata. Some clones in this sample may be carry-over from other donors' samples.

The rearrangement joins TRBV11-2 to TRBJ1-4; D gene unclear. CDR1 and CDR2 (germline): SGHAT, FQNNGV. With 5 bases removed from V and 0 bases from J, the gap between germline ends came to 7 bases. The CDR3 extends over 14 amino acids. The CDR3 bases are TGTGCCAGCAGCCCGAGGGCAACTAATGAAAAACTGTTTTTT. It codes for CASSPRATNEKLFF. The entire variable domain, with the rest obtained from reference TRBV11-2 and TRBJ1-4, is as follows: EAGVAQSPRYKIIEKRQSVAFWCNPISGHATLYWYQQILGQGPKLLIQFQNNGVVDDSQLPKDRFSAERLKGVDSTLKIQPAKLEDSAVYLCASSPRATNEKLFFGSGTQLSVL.

The chain links TRBV10-3 to TRBJ2-1; 12 nucleotides agree with TRBD1. Germline V CDR1 and CDR2: ENHRY, SYGVKD. Trimming took 0 bases from V and 8 from J; bases not matched to a gene: 8. CDR3 size: 17 residues. CDR3 DNA sequence: TGTGCCATCAGTGAGTCGATAGGGACAGGGGGCCGGTATGAGCAGTTCTTC. Protein sequence: CAISESIGTGGRYEQFF.

This clonotype was observed many times. The chain employs TRBV29-1 and TRBJ1-1, with D unclear. Germline V lookup: CDR1 SQVTM, CDR2 ANQGSEA. The CDR3 contains 12 residues. V lost 7 bases to trimming and J lost 1 base, with 10 bases between them. For the CDR3, the DNA is TGCAGCGCGCGTAGAGCGAACACTGAAGCTTTCTTT. Translated, it gives CSARRANTEAFF.

Many counts were recorded for this clonotype. The CDR3 region has the DNA TGTGCCAGCAGTTCACAGGGAGGCACTGAAGCTTTCTTT. Translating gives CASSSQGGTEAFF. The rearrangement links TRBV12-3 or TRBV12-4 to TRBJ1-1; D might be TRBD1 (6 bases). The CDR3 consists of 13 residues. V dropped 4 bases and J dropped 4 bases, with 10 bases sitting between them.

In its sample, this clonotype was seen many times. This chain uses TRBV4-1 with TRBJ1-5; D not certain. The CDR3 has 18 residues. Per germline, CDR1 MGHRA and CDR2 YSYEKL. V lost 3 bases, J lost 4 bases, and 22 bases lay in between. The CDR3, as DNA: TGCGCCAGCAGCCAGGGAAGATACGGGCAGAGGGTTAATCAGCCCCAGCATTTT. It yields the protein CASSQGRYGQRVNQPQHF.

This clonotype occurred a few times. V gene TRBV7-2 combines with J gene TRBJ1-2, with 7 bases that match TRBD1. The CDR3 loop spans 13 amino acids. V dropped 4 bases and J dropped 3; count of bases not matched to a gene: 2. Germline CDR1 and CDR2: SGHTA and FQGNSA. The CDR3 bases are TGTGCCAGCAGCTCCGACAGGGACTATGGCTACACCTTC. This encodes CASSSDRDYGYTF.

This clonotype appeared a few times. The CDR3 nucleotides read TGTGCCAGCAGTGCCGACAGCCACGAGCAGTACTTC. Protein: CASSADSHEQYF. The chain has TRBV6-5 and TRBJ2-7; D perhaps matches TRBD1 (5 bases). The CDR3 has 12 residues. Germline CDR1 is MNHEY and CDR2 is SVGAGI. Deletions cut 5 bases from V and 5 bases from J, with 10 bases between.

A few counts support this clonotype. The chain joins TRBV3-1 to TRBJ2-7, with D unresolved. V lost 1 base, J lost 2 bases, and 12 bases lay in between. The CDR3 totals 15 residues. Germline CDR1 LGHDT, CDR2 YNNKEL (reference sequence). CDR3 nucleotides: TGTGCCAGCAGCCAAGTTGTAGCAGGACCCTACGAGCAGTACTTC. Its translation: CASSQVVAGPYEQYF.